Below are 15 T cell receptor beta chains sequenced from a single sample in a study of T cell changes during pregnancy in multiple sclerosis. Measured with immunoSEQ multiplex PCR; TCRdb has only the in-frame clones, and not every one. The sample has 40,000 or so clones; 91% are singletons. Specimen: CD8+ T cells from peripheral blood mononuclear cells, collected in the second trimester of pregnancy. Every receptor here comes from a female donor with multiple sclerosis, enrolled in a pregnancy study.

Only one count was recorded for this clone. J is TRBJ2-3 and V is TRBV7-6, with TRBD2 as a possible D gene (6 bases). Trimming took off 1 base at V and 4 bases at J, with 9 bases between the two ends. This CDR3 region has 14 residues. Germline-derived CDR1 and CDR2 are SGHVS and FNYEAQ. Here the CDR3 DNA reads TGTGCCAGCAGCTTAGGACTAGACGCAGATACGCAGTATTTT. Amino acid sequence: CASSLGLDADTQYF.

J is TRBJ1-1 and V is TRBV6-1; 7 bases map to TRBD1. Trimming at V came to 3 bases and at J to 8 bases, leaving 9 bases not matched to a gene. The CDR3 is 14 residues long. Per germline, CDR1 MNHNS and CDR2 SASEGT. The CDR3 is CASSDGQVRDEAFF. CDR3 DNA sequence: TGTGCCAGCAGTGACGGACAGGTACGAGACGAAGCTTTCTTT.

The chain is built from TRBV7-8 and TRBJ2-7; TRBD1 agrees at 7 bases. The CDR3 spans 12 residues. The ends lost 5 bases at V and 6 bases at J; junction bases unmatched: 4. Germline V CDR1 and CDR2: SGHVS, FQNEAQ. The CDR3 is CASSPDRAEQYF. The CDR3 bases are TGTGCCAGCAGCCCCGACAGGGCCGAGCAGTACTTC.

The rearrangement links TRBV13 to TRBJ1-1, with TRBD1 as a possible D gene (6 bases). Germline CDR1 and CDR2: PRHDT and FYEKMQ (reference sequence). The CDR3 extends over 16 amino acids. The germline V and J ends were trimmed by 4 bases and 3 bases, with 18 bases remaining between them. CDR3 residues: CASSSYRVLGDTEAFF. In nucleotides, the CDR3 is TGTGCCAGCAGCTCATACAGGGTGCTAGGGGACACTGAAGCTTTCTTT.

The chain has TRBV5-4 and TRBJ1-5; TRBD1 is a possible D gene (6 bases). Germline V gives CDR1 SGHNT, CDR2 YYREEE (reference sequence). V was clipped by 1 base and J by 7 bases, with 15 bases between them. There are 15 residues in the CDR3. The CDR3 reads CASSLNPGTGQPQHF. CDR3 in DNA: TGTGCCAGCAGCTTGAACCCCGGTACAGGGCAGCCCCAGCATTTT.

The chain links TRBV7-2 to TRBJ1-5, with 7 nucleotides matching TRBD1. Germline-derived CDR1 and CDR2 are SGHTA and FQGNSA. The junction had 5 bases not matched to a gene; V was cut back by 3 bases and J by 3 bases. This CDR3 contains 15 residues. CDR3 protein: CASSLVGQANQPQHF. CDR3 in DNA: TGTGCCAGCAGCTTGGTCGGACAGGCCAATCAGCCCCAGCATTTT. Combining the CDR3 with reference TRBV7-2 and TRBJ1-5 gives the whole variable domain GAGVSQSPSNKVTEKGKDVELRCDPISGHTALYWYRQSLGQGLEFLIYFQGNSAPDKSGLPSDRFSAERTGGSVSTLTIQRTQQEDSAVYLCASSLVGQANQPQHFGDGTRLSIL.

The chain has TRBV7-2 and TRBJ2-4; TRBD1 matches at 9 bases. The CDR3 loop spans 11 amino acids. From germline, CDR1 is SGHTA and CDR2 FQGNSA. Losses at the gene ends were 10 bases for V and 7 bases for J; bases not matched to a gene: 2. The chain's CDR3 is CAIDRGNIQYF. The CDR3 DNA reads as TGTGCCATTGACAGGGGGAACATTCAGTACTTC.

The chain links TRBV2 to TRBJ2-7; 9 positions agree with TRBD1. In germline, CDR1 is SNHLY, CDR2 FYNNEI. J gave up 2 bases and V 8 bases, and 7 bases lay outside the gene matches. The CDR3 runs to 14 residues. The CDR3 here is CASSSGTGPYEQYF. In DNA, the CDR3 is TGTGCCAGCTCGTCCGGGACAGGGCCCTACGAGCAGTACTTC.

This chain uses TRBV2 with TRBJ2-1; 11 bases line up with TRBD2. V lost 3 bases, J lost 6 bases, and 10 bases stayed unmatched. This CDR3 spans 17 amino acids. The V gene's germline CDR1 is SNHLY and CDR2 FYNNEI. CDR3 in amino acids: CASSEYTGTSGVNEQFF. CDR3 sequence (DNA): TGTGCCAGCAGTGAGTACACCGGGACTAGCGGAGTCAATGAGCAGTTCTTC.

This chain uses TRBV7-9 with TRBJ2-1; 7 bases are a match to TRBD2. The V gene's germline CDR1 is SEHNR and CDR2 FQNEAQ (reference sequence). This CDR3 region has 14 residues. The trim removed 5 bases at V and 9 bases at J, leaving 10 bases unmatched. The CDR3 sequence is CASSPGQGGGEQFF. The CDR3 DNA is TGTGCCAGCAGCCCCGGGCAGGGCGGGGGTGAGCAGTTCTTC.

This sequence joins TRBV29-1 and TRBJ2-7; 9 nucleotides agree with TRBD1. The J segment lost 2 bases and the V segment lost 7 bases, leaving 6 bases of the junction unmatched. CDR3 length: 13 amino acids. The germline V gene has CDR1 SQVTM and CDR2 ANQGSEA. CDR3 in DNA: TGCAGCGGGGTGGACAGGGGCCCCTACGAGCAGTACTTC. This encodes CSGVDRGPYEQYF.

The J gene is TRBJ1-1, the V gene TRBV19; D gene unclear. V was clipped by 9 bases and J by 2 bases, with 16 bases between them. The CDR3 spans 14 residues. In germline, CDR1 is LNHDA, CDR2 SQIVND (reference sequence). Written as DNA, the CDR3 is TGTGCCAGCACCTCATACAGCCTAAACACTGAAGCTTTCTTT. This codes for CASTSYSLNTEAFF.

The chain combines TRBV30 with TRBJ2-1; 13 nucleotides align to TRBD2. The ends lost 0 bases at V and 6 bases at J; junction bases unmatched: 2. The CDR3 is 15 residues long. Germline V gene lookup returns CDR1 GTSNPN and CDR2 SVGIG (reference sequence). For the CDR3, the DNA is TGTGCCTGGAGTGTACTAGCGGGGGGGCCCAATGAGCAGTTCTTC. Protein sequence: CAWSVLAGGPNEQFF.

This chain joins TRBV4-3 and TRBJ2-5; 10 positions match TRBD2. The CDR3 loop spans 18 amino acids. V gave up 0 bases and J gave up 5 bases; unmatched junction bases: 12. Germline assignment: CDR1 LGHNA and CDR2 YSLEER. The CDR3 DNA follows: TGCGCCAGCAGCCAAGAGTGGGCCGAGCGGGGGGGCCGTGAGACCCAGTACTTC. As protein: CASSQEWAERGGRETQYF.

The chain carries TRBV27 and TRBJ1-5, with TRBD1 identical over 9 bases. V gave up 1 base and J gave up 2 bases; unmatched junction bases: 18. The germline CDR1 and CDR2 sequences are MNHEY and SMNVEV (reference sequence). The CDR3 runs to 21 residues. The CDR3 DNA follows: TGTGCCAGCAGTTTATACAACCCCGGGACAGGGTCCCAATGGGGCAATCAGCCCCAGCATTTT. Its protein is CASSLYNPGTGSQWGNQPQHF.